A single sample gave rise to the 10 T cell receptor beta chains below, sequenced in a study of tumor-infiltrating lymphocytes in localized non-small cell lung cancer. Repertoires were generated with immunoSEQ multiplex PCR, while TCRdb's copy carries only in-frame clones and drops some. Among 21,000 or so clones listed, roughly 66% were seen once. The sequencing input was lung tumor tissue. These receptors were obtained from a human donor with non-small cell lung cancer.

This clone was recorded once. The chain recombines TRBV11-3 with TRBJ1-1; D is ambiguous. Trimming took off 2 bases at V and 0 bases at J, with 7 bases between the two ends. This CDR3 contains 14 residues. Looked up from germline, CDR1 is SGHNT and CDR2 is YENEEA. CDR3 residues: CASSLSQLNTEAFF. CDR3 nucleotide sequence: TGTGCCAGCAGCTTAAGCCAGCTGAACACTGAAGCTTTCTTT.

The rearrangement uses TRBV5-1 and TRBJ2-5; 11 bases align to TRBD1. Germline CDR1 reads SGHRS; CDR2 reads YFSETQ. The junction had 10 bases not matched to a gene; V was cut back by 4 bases and J by 5 bases. The CDR3 runs to 16 residues. The CDR3 is CASSKRTGGTAETQYF. In DNA, the CDR3 is TGCGCCAGCAGCAAACGGACAGGGGGCACGGCGGAGACCCAGTACTTC.

The chain employs TRBV25-1 and TRBJ1-1; D gene unclear. Per the germline V gene, CDR1 is MGHDK and CDR2 is SYGVNS. The CDR3 extends over 15 amino acids. V was shortened by 4 bases and J by 3 bases, with 15 bases between the two germline ends. The CDR3 DNA follows: TGTGCCAGCAGTGTAAAACGAGGGTTGGACACTGAAGCTTTCTTT. It translates to CASSVKRGLDTEAFF.

There are a few counts of this clone. This chain uses TRBV7-2 with TRBJ2-3; TRBD2 matches 9 bases. The CDR3 totals 16 residues. V dropped 2 bases and J dropped 0; count of bases not matched to a gene: 3. CDR1 and CDR2 from the germline V gene are SGHTA and FQGNSA. CDR3 region: CASSLRRGGSTDTQYF. The CDR3 nucleotides are TGTGCCAGCAGCTTAAGGCGGGGGGGCAGCACAGATACGCAGTATTTT.

The V call is TRBV2, the J call TRBJ1-2; 8 bases align to TRBD1. The CDR3 has 14 residues. Germline-derived CDR1 and CDR2 are SNHLY and FYNNEI. Losses at the gene ends were 4 bases for V and 4 bases for J; bases not matched to a gene: 5. The CDR3 here is CASSAGQGGYGYTF. CDR3 DNA: TGTGCCAGCAGTGCCGGACAGGGAGGCTATGGCTACACCTTC.

This clone was observed once. The CDR3 spells CASSVRQGPRIPRARGYTF. DNA of the CDR3: TGTGCCAGTAGTGTACGACAGGGACCGAGAATCCCCCGCGCGAGAGGCTACACCTTC. The V and J genes are TRBV19 and TRBJ1-2; TRBD1 agrees at 7 bases. In germline, CDR1 is LNHDA, CDR2 SQIVND (reference sequence). Trimming took 5 bases from V and 8 from J; bases not matched to a gene: 26. This CDR3 spans 19 amino acids.

Only a few counts were recorded for this clone. The rearrangement uses TRBV7-2 and TRBJ1-6; D is ambiguous. CDR3 size: 16 residues. V was clipped by 1 base and J by 5 bases, with 12 bases between them. From germline, CDR1 is SGHTA and CDR2 FQGNSA. The CDR3 DNA sequence: TGTGCCAGCAGCTTAGAAACGGTCCTTCATAATTCACCCCTCCACTTT. Its protein product is CASSLETVLHNSPLHF.

The rearrangement joins TRBV4-2 to TRBJ2-1, with a tentative D call TRBD2 (6 bases). The CDR3 is 13 residues long. Looked up from germline, CDR1 is LGHNA and CDR2 is YNFKEQ. V was trimmed by 5 bases and J by 3 bases, leaving 8 bases between them. The CDR3, as DNA: TGTGCCAGCAGCGCGGACTACTACAATGAGCAGTTCTTC. Its translation is CASSADYYNEQFF.

The genes are TRBV5-1 and TRBJ2-7; 8 bases match TRBD2. This CDR3 has 14 residues. J lost 1 base, V lost 7 bases, and 7 bases had no gene match. Germline V lookup: CDR1 SGHRS, CDR2 YFSETQ. The CDR3 loop is CASSNGTRSYEQYF. CDR3 DNA: TGCGCCAGCTCAAACGGGACTAGGTCCTACGAGCAGTACTTC.

The chain employs TRBV25-1 and TRBJ1-1; D remains unclear. Trimming shortened V by 4 bases and J by 2 bases, and 2 bases separated the two germline ends. CDR1 is MGHDK and CDR2 is SYGVNS in the germline V gene. CDR3 size: 11 residues. The CDR3 DNA sequence: TGTGCCAGCAGTGTTAACACTGAAGCTTTCTTT. The encoded protein is CASSVNTEAFF.